The 17 T cell receptor beta chains below all came from one sample that was sequenced in a study of blood T cell dynamics during melanoma immunotherapy. As to time point: week 3, after first cycle of checkpoint inhibitor. Assay used: immunoSEQ multiplex PCR; TCRdb lists only in-frame clones, some missing. Among thousands of clones listed, approximately 96% were seen once. The sample here was effector memory CD8+ T cells from blood, taken from a patient treated with checkpoint blockade. The receptor set was obtained from a human donor with melanoma.

The gene calls are TRBV19 and TRBJ2-5; a weak D match, TRBD2 (6 bases). V was clipped by 7 bases and J by 1 base, with 16 bases between them. The germline gives CDR1 LNHDA, CDR2 SQIVND (reference sequence). The CDR3 is made up of 15 amino acids. The CDR3 DNA follows: TGTGCCAGTACCTCCACGGCGGGAAGCCAAGAGACCCAGTACTTC. The encoded protein is CASTSTAGSQETQYF. The whole variable domain, remainder taken from reference TRBV19 and TRBJ2-5, is DGGITQSPKYLFRKEGQNVTLSCEQNLNHDAMYWYRQDPGQGLRLIYYSQIVNDFQKGDIAEGYSVSREKKESFPLTVTSAQKNPTAFYLCASTSTAGSQETQYFGPGTRLLVL.

The V call is TRBV5-6, the J call TRBJ2-7; 7 bases line up with TRBD1. The CDR3 covers 15 residues. V dropped 6 bases and J dropped 0; count of bases not matched to a gene: 9. From germline, CDR1 is SGHDT and CDR2 YYEEEE. CDR3 in DNA: TGTGCCAGCAACTCCCCTGACAGGGCCTCCTACGAGCAGTACTTC. Its protein is CASNSPDRASYEQYF.

The CDR3 region has the DNA TGTGCCAGCACCCGACAGGGTTGGGGTTCCGGGGAGCTGTTTTTT. Translating it yields CASTRQGWGSGELFF. The V and J genes are TRBV28 and TRBJ2-2; TRBD1 aligns across 7 bases. V lost 7 bases to trimming and J lost 6 bases; unmatched junction nucleotides: 11. The CDR3 loop spans 15 amino acids. The germline gives CDR1 MDHEN, CDR2 SYDVKM.

V is TRBV6-1 and J is TRBJ1-4, with 11 bases matching TRBD1. The CDR3 extends over 16 amino acids. After removal of 4 bases from V and 0 bases from J, the junction contained 1 base not matched to a gene. Germline values: CDR1 MNHNS, CDR2 SASEGT. The CDR3 DNA reads TGTGCCAGCAGTGTGGACAGGGGGCCAACTAATGAAAAACTGTTTTTT. This sequence encodes CASSVDRGPTNEKLFF.

V usage is TRBV19 and J usage is TRBJ2-7; a weak D match, TRBD1 (6 bases). Germline CDR1 is LNHDA and CDR2 is SQIVND (reference sequence). This CDR3 has 13 residues. V was pared by 5 bases and J by 6 bases, with 14 bases between. This chain's CDR3 is CASSPRPGAEQYF. Here the CDR3 DNA reads TGTGCCAGTAGTCCCCGGCCAGGGGCCGAGCAGTACTTC.

The chain couples TRBV28 to TRBJ2-7; perhaps TRBD1 as D (6 bases). This CDR3 has 11 residues. The V gene's germline CDR1 is MDHEN and CDR2 SYDVKM. V lost 6 bases and J lost 6, with 9 bases in between. CDR3 in DNA: TGTGCCAGCAGGCAGGGGATCGAGCAGTACTTC. Its protein product is CASRQGIEQYF.

The rearrangement uses TRBV5-1 and TRBJ2-1; tentative D call: TRBD1 (5 bases). The V gene's germline CDR1 is SGHRS and CDR2 YFSETQ. V shed 4 bases and J shed 0 bases, with 17 bases lying between them. The CDR3 contains 17 residues. The CDR3 DNA follows: TGCGCCAGCAGCCCTGGGCGACAGTTAAGCTCCTACAATGAGCAGTTCTTC. This gives the protein CASSPGRQLSSYNEQFF.

CDR3 in amino acids: CASFRGLNEQFF. In nucleotides, the CDR3 is TGTGCCAGCTTTCGAGGGCTAAATGAGCAGTTCTTC. V usage is TRBV6-1 and J usage is TRBJ2-1; weak D call: TRBD2 (5 bases). Germline V CDR1 and CDR2: MNHNS, SASEGT. CDR3 length: 12 residues. The V gene lost 8 bases and the J gene lost 7 bases, with 12 bases spanning the gap.

This chain uses TRBV28 with TRBJ2-3; TRBD1 is a possible D gene (6 bases). This CDR3 spans 13 amino acids. CDR1 is MDHEN and CDR2 is SYDVKM in the germline V gene. The V and J ends lost 3 bases and 4 bases respectively, with 8 bases between them. The CDR3 spells CASSFQGSDTQYF. The CDR3 DNA reads as TGTGCCAGCAGTTTCCAGGGGTCAGATACGCAGTATTTT.

The chain uses TRBV19 and TRBJ2-1; possible D gene TRBD2, 6 bases. V dropped 3 bases and J dropped 2 bases, with 11 bases sitting between them. CDR3 length: 15 amino acids. Germline CDR1 reads LNHDA; CDR2 reads SQIVND (reference sequence). The CDR3 DNA reads as TGTGCCAGTAGTATTGTTCTAGCGCCCTACAATGAGCAGTTCTTC. Encoded protein: CASSIVLAPYNEQFF.

V gene TRBV13 combines with J gene TRBJ1-4; 7 nucleotides agree with TRBD1. Germline V gene sequence: CDR1 PRHDT, CDR2 FYEKMQ (reference sequence). The trim removed 3 bases at V and 7 bases at J, leaving 2 bases unmatched. CDR3 length: 13 residues. The CDR3 region is CASSLHRGEKLFF. In nucleotides, the CDR3 is TGTGCCAGCAGCTTGCACAGGGGTGAAAAACTGTTTTTT.

The chain is built from TRBV11-2 and TRBJ1-1; no definite D call. The CDR3 is 16 residues long. Looked up from germline, CDR1 is SGHAT and CDR2 is FQNNGV. V was shortened by 3 bases and J by 0 bases, with 14 bases between the two germline ends. In nucleotides, the CDR3 is TGTGCCAGCAGCTTTTTCCCAACCGAAATGAACACTGAAGCTTTCTTT. Its protein is CASSFFPTEMNTEAFF.

V is TRBV6-1 and J is TRBJ2-7, with D maybe TRBD1 (6 bases). Deletions cut 2 bases from V and 5 bases from J, with 16 bases between. The CDR3 has 15 residues. Germline V gene data show CDR1 as MNHNS and CDR2 as SASEGT. CDR3 sequence reads: CASSERWQGRHEQYF. The CDR3 DNA is TGTGCCAGCAGTGAACGGTGGCAGGGGAGACACGAGCAGTACTTC.

This clone was seen a single time. The V and J genes are TRBV5-1 and TRBJ1-1, with D perhaps matching TRBD1 (5 bases). This CDR3 has 15 amino acids. V shed 4 bases and J shed 2 bases, with 15 bases lying between them. The germline CDR1 and CDR2 sequences are SGHRS and YFSETQ. CDR3 protein: CASSPRQSSNTEAFF. In DNA, the CDR3 is TGCGCCAGCAGCCCCCGACAGTCGTCCAACACTGAAGCTTTCTTT. The whole variable domain, remainder taken from reference TRBV5-1 and TRBJ1-1, is KAGVTQTPRYLIKTRGQQVTLSCSPISGHRSVSWYQQTPGQGLQFLFEYFSETQRNKGNFPGRFSGRQFSNSRSEMNVSTLELGDSALYLCASSPRQSSNTEAFFGQGTRLTVV.

The count of this clone is one. The V gene is TRBV15, the J gene TRBJ2-7; D possibly corresponds to TRBD2 (5 bases). The CDR3 is made up of 16 amino acids. V lost 3 bases and J lost 1, with 16 bases in between. The germline V gene encodes CDR1 LNHNV and CDR2 YYDKDF (reference sequence). In DNA form, the CDR3 reads TGTGCCACCAGCAGCCACCGGGGAGCAGCTTCCTACGAGCAGTACTTC. This encodes CATSSHRGAASYEQYF.

This rearrangement joins TRBV11-2 to TRBJ2-5, with TRBD1 matching over 7 bases. The J call is in doubt because the DNA end fits TRBJ2-7 better. The CDR3 length is 15 residues. From germline, CDR1 is SGHAT and CDR2 FQNNGV. In nucleotides, the CDR3 is TGTGCCAGCAGCTTGGGGGACAGCTGGGGTGTCGAGCAGTACTTC. Translated: CASSLGDSWGVEQYF.

This chain joins TRBV18 and TRBJ2-7, with 9 nucleotides matching TRBD1. This CDR3 has 14 amino acids. Germline CDR1 reads KGHSH; CDR2 reads LQKENI. J was trimmed by 0 bases and V by 5 bases; bases with no gene match: 2. The CDR3 DNA follows: TGTGCCAGCTCAGCGGGACAGGGCTCCTACGAGCAGTACTTC. Its translation: CASSAGQGSYEQYF.